Given below is one T cell receptor beta chain in context. Its antigen remains unknown. Other DNA sequences in the same sample also yield this CDR3. The CDR3 loop spans 13 amino acids. Trimming left V 1 base short and J 3 bases short, with 6 bases between. Germline loops: CDR1 GTSNPN, CDR2 SVGIG (reference sequence). This entry comes from a study of siplizumab effects on memory and regulatory T cells. Regarding the study as a whole: Memory cells that were CD4+ and unstimulated gave rise to alloreactive sequences, which siplizumab significantly reduced. The mapping of alloreactive clones to unstimulated subsets covered only a minor fraction of them.

The method was immunoSEQ multiplex PCR; TCRdb's version includes in-frame clones alone and lacks a portion of them. This table has 100,000 or so clones, 85% to 95% appearing once. This clonotype was sampled from a human donor in good health. The sequencing input was CD4+ T cells sorted from blood. The chain uses TRBV30 and TRBJ1-4, with D possibly being TRBD1 (5 bases). The CDR3 loop is CAWSGGANEKLFF. The CDR3 DNA sequence: TGTGCCTGGAGTGGAGGGGCTAATGAAAAACTGTTTTTT.